The clone carrying this TCR beta chain is termed large. Its antigen is not known. Germline lookup yields CDR1 MNHEY and CDR2 SMNVEV (reference sequence). V shed 6 bases, J shed 3 bases, and the junction held 13 bases outside the gene matches. The CDR3 totals 17 residues. Per the authors' pipeline: A classifier for distant metastasis in papillary thyroid cancer was constructed using CDR3 differences observed across clinicopathological groups. TCRdb recomputed clones from the PCR reads via MiXCR. It is TCRdb's table, rather than the study itself, that gives the V and J calls and clone size. The table records approximately 4,000 clones, under 40% of them present only once. These data are taken from a study of metastatic and nonmetastatic thyroid tumors. Study in general: Repertoires from blood and tumor or nodule tissue of malignant and benign thyroid patients were compared. General study findings and limits: Malignant thyroid tumors reportedly exceeded benign nodules significantly in TCR beta diversity, with the difference appearing in blood and tumor.

No patient received treatment before thyroid surgery. The clonotype was recovered from a female donor with papillary thyroid cancer or a benign thyroid nodule (not recorded which). Some clones in this sample may be carry-over from other donors' samples. Sequenced input: adjacent normal tissue. This sequence joins TRBV27 and TRBJ2-5; TRBD1 agrees at 10 bases. CDR3 nucleotide sequence: TGTGCCAGCAGCCCGCCTCGAGGACAGGGGGGGAAAGAGACCCAGTACTTC. This translates into CASSPPRGQGGKETQYF.